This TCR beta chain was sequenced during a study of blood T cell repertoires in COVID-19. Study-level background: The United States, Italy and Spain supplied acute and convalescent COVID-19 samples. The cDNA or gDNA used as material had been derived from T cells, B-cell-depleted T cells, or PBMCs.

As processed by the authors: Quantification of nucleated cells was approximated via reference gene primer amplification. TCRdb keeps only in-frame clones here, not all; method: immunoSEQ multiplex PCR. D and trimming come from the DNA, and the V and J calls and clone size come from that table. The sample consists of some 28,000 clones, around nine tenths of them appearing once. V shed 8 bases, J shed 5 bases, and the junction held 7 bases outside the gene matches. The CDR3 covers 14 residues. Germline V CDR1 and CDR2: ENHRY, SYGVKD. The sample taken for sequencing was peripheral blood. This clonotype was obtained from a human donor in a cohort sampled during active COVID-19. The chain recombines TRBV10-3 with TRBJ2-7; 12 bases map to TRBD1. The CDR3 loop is CAISGTGGYDEQYF. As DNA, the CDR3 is TGTGCCATCTCGGGGACAGGGGGCTATGACGAGCAGTACTTC.